The sequence of this TCR beta chain was determined in a study of blood T cell repertoires in COVID-19. Under the authors' procedure: By means of reference gene primer amplification, nucleated cell counts were estimated. Sequencing used immunoSEQ multiplex PCR; TCRdb keeps in-frame clones, though not all of them. V, J and clone size reflect that table, while D and trimming were determined from the DNA. The repertoire consists of 100,000 to 150,000 clones, with 92% occurring once and the leading ten covering around 1.9%. V lost 6 bases, J lost 6 bases, and 17 bases stayed unmatched. Per the germline V gene, CDR1 is LNHDA and CDR2 is SQIVND (reference sequence). CDR3 length: 20 amino acids.

The specimen sequenced was peripheral blood. The clonotype was recovered from a middle-aged man with COVID-19, enrolled during active disease. This chain links TRBV19 with TRBJ2-1; 16 nucleotides line up with TRBD2. CDR3 nucleotide sequence: TGTGCCAGTAGACGAACTACAGGTCTTGGGACTAGCGGGAGGGCCAATGAGCAGTTCTTC. It codes for CASRRTTGLGTSGRANEQFF.